This entry features one T cell receptor (beta chain) sequence. Germline CDR1 SQVTM, CDR2 ANQGSEA. The CDR3 consists of 17 residues. The V gene end was trimmed by 6 bases and the J gene end by 3 bases; junction bases not matched to a gene: 16. With 60 Vbeta and 13 Jbeta primers, the PCR was carried out. The repertoire was sequenced with immunoSEQ multiplex PCR; TCRdb's copy has only in-frame clones and lacks some. In the table there are roughly 180,000 clones, 65% to 85% of which are singletons. This entry belongs to a study of cytomegalovirus exposure and HLA in healthy donors. This rearrangement joins TRBV29-1 to TRBJ2-1; 8 bases line up with TRBD2. Sequencing input: PBMCs. This sequence originates from a woman in her fifties or sixties in good health and CMV-seropositive. The CDR3 nucleotides are TGCAGCGTCCGGGAGGGACATCAGTTAGCTGTCTACAATGAGCAGTTCTTC. Its translation: CSVREGHQLAVYNEQFF.